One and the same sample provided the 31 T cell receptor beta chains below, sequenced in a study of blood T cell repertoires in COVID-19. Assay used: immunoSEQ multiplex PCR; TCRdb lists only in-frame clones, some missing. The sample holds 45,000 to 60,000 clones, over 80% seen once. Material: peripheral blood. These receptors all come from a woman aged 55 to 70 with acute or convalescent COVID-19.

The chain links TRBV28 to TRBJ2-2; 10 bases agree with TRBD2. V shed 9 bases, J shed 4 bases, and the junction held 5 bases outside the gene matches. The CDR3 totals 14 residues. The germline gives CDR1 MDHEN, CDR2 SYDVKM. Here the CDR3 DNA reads TGTGCCAGTAAAAGCGGGGGGGGCACCGGGGAGCTGTTTTTT. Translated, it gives CASKSGGGTGELFF.

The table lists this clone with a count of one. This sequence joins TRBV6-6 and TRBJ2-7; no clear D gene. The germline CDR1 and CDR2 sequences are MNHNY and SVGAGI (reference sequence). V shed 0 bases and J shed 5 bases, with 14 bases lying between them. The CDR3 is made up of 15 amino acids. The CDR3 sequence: CASSYSFGDPHEQYF. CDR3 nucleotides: TGTGCCAGCAGTTACTCGTTCGGAGATCCCCACGAGCAGTACTTC.

The CDR3 is CASSLALRGDQPQHF. CDR3 nucleotide sequence: TGTGCCAGCAGCTTAGCGCTTAGGGGCGATCAGCCCCAGCATTTT. The chain has TRBV7-8 and TRBJ1-5, with D possibly matching TRBD1 (5 bases). Trimming cost V 0 bases and J 5 bases, with 11 bases left between them. The CDR3 covers 15 residues. Looked up from germline, CDR1 is SGHVS and CDR2 is FQNEAQ.

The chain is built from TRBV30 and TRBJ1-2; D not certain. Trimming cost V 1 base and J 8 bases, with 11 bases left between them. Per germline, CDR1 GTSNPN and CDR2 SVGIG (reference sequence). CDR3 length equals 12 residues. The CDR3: CAWSATSRGYTF. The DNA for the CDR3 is TGTGCCTGGAGTGCCACGTCCAGAGGCTACACCTTC. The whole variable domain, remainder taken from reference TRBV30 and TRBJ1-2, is SQTIHQWPATLVQPVGSPLSLECTVEGTSNPNLYWYRQAAGRGLQLLFYSVGIGQISSEVPQNLSASRPQDRQFILSSKKLLLSDSGFYLCAWSATSRGYTFGSGTRLTVV.

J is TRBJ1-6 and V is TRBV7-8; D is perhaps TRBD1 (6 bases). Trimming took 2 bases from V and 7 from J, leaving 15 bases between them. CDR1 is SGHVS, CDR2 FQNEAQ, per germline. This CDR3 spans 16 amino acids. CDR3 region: CASSLRSQGKNSPLHF. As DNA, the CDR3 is TGTGCCAGCAGCTTAAGGTCACAGGGTAAAAATTCACCCCTCCACTTT.

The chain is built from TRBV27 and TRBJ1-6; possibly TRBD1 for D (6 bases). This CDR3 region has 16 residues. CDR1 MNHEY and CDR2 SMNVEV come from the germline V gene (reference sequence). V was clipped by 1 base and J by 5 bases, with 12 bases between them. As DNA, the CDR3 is TGTGCCAGCAGTTTATACGCATACAGGGATAATTCACCCCTCCACTTT. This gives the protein CASSLYAYRDNSPLHF.

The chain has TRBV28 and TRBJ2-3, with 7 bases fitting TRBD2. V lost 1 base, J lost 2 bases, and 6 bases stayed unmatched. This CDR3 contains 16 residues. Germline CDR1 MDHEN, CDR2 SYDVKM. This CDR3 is CASSLSRGLPTDTQYF. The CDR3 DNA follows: TGTGCCAGCAGTTTATCCCGGGGACTACCCACAGATACGCAGTATTTT. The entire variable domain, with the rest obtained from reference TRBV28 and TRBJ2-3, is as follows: DVKVTQSSRYLVKRTGEKVFLECVQDMDHENMFWYRQDPGLGLRLIYFSYDVKMKEKGDIPEGYSVSREKKERFSLILESASTNQTSMYLCASSLSRGLPTDTQYFGPGTRLTVL.

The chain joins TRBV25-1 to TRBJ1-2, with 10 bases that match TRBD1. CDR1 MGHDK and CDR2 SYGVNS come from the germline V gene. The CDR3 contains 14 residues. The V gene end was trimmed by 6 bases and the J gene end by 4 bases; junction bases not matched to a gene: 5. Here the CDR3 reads CASSGTGDSYGYTF. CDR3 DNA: TGTGCCAGCAGCGGGACAGGGGACTCCTATGGCTACACCTTC.

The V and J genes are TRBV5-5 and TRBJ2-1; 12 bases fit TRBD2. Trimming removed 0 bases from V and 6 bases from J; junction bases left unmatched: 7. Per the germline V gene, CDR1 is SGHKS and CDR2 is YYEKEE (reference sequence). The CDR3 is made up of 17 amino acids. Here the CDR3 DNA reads TGTGCCAGCAGCTTGGCCGGACTAGCGGGATTCAGCAATGAGCAGTTCTTC. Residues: CASSLAGLAGFSNEQFF.

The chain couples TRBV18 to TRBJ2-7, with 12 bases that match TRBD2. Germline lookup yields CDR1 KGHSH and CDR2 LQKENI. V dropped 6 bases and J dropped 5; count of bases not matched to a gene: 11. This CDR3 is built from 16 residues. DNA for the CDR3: TGTGCCAGCTCCCCTCGGGGCCTAGCGGGAGGGAACGAGCAGTACTTC. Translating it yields CASSPRGLAGGNEQYF.

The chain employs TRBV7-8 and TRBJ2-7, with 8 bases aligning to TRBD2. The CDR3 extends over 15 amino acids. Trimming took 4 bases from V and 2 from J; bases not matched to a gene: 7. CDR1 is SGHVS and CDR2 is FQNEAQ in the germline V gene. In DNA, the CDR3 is TGTGCCAGCAGCTCTTTGACGGGACTAGCCTACGAGCAGTACTTC. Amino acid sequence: CASSSLTGLAYEQYF.

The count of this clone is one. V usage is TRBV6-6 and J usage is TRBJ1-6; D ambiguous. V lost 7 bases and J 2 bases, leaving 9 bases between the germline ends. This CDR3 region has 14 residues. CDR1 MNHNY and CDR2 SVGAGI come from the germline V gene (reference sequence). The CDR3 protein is CASTSGTYNSPLHF. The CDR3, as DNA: TGTGCCAGCACCTCGGGAACCTATAATTCACCCCTCCACTTT.

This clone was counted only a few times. The CDR3 loop reads CASSFNENGYTF. The CDR3 DNA follows: TGTGCCAGCAGTTTTAACGAGAATGGCTACACCTTC. This chain uses TRBV12-3 or TRBV12-4 with TRBJ1-2; the D is unclear. This CDR3 spans 12 amino acids. Trimming left V 3 bases short and J 6 bases short, with 8 bases between.

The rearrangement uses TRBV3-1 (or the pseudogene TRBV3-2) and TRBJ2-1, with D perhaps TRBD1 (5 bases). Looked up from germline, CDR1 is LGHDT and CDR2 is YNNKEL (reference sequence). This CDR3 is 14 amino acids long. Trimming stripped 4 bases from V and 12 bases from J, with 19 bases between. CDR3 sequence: CASSRSTAPRGQFF. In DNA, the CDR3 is TGTGCCAGCAGCCGGTCGACAGCTCCCCGCGGGCAGTTCTTC.

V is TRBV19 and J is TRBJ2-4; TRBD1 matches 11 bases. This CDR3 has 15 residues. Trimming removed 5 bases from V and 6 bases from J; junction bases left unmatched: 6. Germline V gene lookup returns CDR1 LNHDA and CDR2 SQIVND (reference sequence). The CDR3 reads CASSAGTGGGNIQYF. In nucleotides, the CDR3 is TGTGCCAGTAGTGCCGGGACAGGGGGGGGAAACATTCAGTACTTC.

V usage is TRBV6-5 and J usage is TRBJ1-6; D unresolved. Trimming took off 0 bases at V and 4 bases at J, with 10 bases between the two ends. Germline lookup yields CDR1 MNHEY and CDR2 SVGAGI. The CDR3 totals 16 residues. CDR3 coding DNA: TGTGCCAGCAGTTACTCGATGCAGGTGTATAATTCACCCCTCCACTTT. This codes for CASSYSMQVYNSPLHF.

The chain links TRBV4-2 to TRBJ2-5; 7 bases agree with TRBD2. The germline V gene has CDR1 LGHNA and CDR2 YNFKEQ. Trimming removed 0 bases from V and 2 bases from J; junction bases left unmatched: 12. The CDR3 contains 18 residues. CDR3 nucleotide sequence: TGTGCCAGCAGCCAAGAATACGGAGCGGGAACCGGGCAAGAGACCCAGTACTTC. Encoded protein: CASSQEYGAGTGQETQYF.

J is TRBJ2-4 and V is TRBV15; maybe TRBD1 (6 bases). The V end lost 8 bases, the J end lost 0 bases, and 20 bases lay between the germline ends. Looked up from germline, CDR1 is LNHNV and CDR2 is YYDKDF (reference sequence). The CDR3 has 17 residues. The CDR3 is CATGQTGNLRAKNIQYF. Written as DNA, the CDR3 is TGTGCCACCGGCCAAACAGGGAACCTTCGAGCCAAAAACATTCAGTACTTC.

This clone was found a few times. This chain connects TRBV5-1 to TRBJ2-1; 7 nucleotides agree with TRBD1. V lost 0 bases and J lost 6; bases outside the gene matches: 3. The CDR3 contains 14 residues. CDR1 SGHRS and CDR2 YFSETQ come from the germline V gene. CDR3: CASSLVPGGNEQFF. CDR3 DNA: TGCGCCAGCAGCTTGGTTCCAGGGGGCAATGAGCAGTTCTTC.

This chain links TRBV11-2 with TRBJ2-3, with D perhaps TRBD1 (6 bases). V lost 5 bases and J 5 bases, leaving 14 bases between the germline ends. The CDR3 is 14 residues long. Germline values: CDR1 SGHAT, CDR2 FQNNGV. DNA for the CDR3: TGTGCCAGCAGCCGTGTAGGGGGTCAAGATACGCAGTATTTT. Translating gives CASSRVGGQDTQYF.

In nucleotides, the CDR3 is TGTGCCAGCAGTCTACCGACTACAGATACGCAGTATTTT. This translates into CASSLPTTDTQYF. J is TRBJ2-3 and V is TRBV28; D ambiguous. This CDR3 spans 13 amino acids. The germline V gene encodes CDR1 MDHEN and CDR2 SYDVKM. Between the trimmed V and J ends, which lost 5 bases and 3 bases, there was a span of 9 bases.

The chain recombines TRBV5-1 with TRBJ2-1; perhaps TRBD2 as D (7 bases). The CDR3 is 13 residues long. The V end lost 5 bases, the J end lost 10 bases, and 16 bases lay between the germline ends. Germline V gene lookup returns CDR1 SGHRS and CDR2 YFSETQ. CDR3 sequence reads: CASSPGGLDEQFF. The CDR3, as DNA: TGCGCCAGCAGTCCCGGGGGGCTGGACGAGCAGTTCTTC.

The CDR3 here is CASRMTGVVGTEAFF. The CDR3 DNA reads TGTGCCAGCAGGATGACAGGGGTGGTGGGTACTGAAGCTTTCTTT. The chain recombines TRBV2 with TRBJ1-1; TRBD1 aligns across 8 bases. Germline CDR1 and CDR2: SNHLY and FYNNEI. V lost 6 bases to trimming and J lost 5 bases; unmatched junction nucleotides: 11. The CDR3 extends over 15 amino acids. The whole variable domain, filled in from reference TRBV2 and TRBJ1-1, reads EPEVTQTPSHQVTQMGQEVILRCVPISNHLYFYWYRQILGQKVEFLVSFYNNEISEKSEIFDDQFSVERPDGSNFTLKIRSTKLEDSAMYFCASRMTGVVGTEAFFGQGTRLTVV.

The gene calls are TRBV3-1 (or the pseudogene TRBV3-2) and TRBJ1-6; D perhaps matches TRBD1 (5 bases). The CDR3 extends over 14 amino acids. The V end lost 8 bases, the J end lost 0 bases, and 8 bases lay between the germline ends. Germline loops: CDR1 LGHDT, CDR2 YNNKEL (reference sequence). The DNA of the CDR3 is TGTGCCAGCGGGGCTGACTCCTATAATTCACCCCTCCACTTT. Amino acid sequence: CASGADSYNSPLHF.

CDR3 in amino acids: CATRAVLDHTGELFF. As DNA, the CDR3 is TGTGCCACTCGTGCGGTACTAGACCACACCGGGGAGCTGTTTTTT. V usage is TRBV2 and J usage is TRBJ2-2; tentative D call: TRBD2 (5 bases). V lost 10 bases, J lost 3 bases, and 18 bases lay in between. This CDR3 has 15 residues. Germline values: CDR1 SNHLY, CDR2 FYNNEI.

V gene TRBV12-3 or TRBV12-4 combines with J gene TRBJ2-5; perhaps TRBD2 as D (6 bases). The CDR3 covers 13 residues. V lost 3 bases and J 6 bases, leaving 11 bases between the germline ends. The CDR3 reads CASSFGTEQTQYF. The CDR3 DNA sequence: TGTGCCAGCAGTTTTGGGACTGAACAGACCCAGTACTTC.

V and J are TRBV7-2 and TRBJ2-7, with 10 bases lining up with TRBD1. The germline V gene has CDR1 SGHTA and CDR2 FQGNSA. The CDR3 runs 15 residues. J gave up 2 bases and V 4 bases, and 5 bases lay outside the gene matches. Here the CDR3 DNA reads TGTGCCAGCAGCTATTCCGGGACAGGGGCCTACGAGCAGTACTTC. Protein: CASSYSGTGAYEQYF. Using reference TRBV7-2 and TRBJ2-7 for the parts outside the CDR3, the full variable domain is GAGVSQSPSNKVTEKGKDVELRCDPISGHTALYWYRQSLGQGLEFLIYFQGNSAPDKSGLPSDRFSAERTGGSVSTLTIQRTQQEDSAVYLCASSYSGTGAYEQYFGPGTRLTVT.

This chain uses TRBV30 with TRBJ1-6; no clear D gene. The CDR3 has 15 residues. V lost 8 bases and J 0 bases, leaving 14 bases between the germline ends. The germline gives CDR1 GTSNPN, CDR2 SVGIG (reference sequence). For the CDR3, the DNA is TGTGCCCAGCGAGGTAGCAGCTCCTATAATTCACCCCTCCACTTT. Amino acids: CAQRGSSSYNSPLHF.

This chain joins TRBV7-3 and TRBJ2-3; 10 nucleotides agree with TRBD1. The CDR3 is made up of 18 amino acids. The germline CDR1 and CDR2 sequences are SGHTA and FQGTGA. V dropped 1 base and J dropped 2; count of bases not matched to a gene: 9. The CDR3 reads CASSLRSAGQGFTDTQYF. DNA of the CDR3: TGTGCCAGCAGCTTAAGGTCGGCGGGACAGGGGTTCACAGATACGCAGTATTTT.

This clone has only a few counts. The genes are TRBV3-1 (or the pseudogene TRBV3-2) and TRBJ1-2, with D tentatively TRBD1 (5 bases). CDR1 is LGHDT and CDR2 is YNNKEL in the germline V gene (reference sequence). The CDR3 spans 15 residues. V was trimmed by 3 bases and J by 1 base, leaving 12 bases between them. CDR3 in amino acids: CASSQGRGVNYGYTF. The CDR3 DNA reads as TGTGCCAGCAGCCAGGGGCGGGGTGTTAACTATGGCTACACCTTC.

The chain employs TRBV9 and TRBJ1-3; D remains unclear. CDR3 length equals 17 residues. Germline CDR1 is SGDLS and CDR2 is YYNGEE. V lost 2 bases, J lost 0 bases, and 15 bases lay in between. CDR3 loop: CASSVNLGGSSGNTIYF. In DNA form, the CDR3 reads TGTGCCAGCAGCGTCAATTTGGGAGGGAGCTCTGGAAACACCATATATTTT.